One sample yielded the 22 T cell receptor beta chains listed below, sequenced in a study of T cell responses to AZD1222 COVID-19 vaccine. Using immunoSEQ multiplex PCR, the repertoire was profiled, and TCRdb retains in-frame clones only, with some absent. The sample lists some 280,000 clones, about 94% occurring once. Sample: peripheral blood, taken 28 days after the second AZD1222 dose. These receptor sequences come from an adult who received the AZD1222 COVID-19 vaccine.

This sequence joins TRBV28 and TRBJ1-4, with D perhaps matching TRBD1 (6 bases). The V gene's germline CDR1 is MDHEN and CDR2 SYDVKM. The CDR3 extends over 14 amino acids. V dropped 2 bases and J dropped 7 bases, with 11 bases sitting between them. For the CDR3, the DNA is TGTGCCAGCAGTTTAGCGGGGGCCGGTGAAAAACTGTTTTTT. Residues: CASSLAGAGEKLFF.

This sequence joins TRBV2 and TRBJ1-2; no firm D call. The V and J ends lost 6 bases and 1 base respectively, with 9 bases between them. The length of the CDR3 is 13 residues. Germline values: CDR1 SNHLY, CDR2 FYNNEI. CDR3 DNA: TGTGCCAGCAGGCCCCAGGTTAACTATGGCTACACCTTC. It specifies CASRPQVNYGYTF. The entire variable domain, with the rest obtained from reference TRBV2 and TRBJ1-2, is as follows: EPEVTQTPSHQVTQMGQEVILRCVPISNHLYFYWYRQILGQKVEFLVSFYNNEISEKSEIFDDQFSVERPDGSNFTLKIRSTKLEDSAMYFCASRPQVNYGYTFGSGTRLTVV.

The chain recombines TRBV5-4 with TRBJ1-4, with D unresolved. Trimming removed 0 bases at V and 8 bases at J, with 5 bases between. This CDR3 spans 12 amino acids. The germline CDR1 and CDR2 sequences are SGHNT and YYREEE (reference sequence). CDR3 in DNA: TGTGCCAGCAGCTTGGCGGGGGAAAAACTGTTTTTT. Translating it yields CASSLAGEKLFF.

The CDR3 sequence: CASSFDRAGQPQHF. In nucleotides, the CDR3 is TGTGCCAGCAGTTTTGACAGGGCGGGTCAGCCCCAGCATTTT. The gene calls are TRBV27 and TRBJ1-5, with TRBD1 identical over 7 bases. Germline V CDR1 and CDR2: MNHEY, SMNVEV (reference sequence). V lost 3 bases to trimming and J lost 6 bases; unmatched junction nucleotides: 5. There are 14 residues in the CDR3.

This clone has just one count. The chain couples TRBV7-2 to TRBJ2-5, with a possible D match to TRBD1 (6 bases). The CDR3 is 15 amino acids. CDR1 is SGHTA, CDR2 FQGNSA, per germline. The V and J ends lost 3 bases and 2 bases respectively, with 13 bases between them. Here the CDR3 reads CASSLRTEIQETQYF. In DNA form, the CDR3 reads TGTGCCAGCAGCTTGAGGACAGAAATTCAAGAGACCCAGTACTTC.

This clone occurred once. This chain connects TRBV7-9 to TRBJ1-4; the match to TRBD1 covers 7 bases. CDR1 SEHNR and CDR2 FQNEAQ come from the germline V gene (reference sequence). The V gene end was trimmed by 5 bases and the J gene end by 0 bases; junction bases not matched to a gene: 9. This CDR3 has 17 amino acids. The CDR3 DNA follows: TGTGCCAGCAGCCCCGACAGGGTTGGGGCAACTAATGAAAAACTGTTTTTT. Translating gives CASSPDRVGATNEKLFF.

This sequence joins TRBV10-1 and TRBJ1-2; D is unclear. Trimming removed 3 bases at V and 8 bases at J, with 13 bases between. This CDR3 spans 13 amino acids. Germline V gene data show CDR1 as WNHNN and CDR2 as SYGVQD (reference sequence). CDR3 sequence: CASSEVRGRGYTF. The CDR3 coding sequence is TGCGCCAGCAGTGAAGTTCGAGGGCGCGGCTACACCTTC.

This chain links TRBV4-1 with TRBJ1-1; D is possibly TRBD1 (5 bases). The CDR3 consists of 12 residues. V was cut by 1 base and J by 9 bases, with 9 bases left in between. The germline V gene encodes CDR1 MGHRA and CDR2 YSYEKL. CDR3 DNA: TGCGCCAGCAGCCAAGGGGACGGGAAAGCTTTCTTT. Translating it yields CASSQGDGKAFF.

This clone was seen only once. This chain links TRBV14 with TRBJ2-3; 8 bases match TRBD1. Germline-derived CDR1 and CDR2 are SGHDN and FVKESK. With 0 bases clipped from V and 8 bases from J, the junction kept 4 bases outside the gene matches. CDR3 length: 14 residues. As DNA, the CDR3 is TGTGCCAGCAGCCAAGAAGACAGGGGAGGTACGCAGTATTTT. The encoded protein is CASSQEDRGGTQYF.

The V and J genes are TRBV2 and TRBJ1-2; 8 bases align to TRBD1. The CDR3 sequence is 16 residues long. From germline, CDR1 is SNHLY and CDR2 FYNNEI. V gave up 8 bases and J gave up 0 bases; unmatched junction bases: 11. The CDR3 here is CASPKGLQGANYGYTF. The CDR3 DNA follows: TGTGCCAGCCCGAAGGGGCTACAGGGGGCTAACTATGGCTACACCTTC.

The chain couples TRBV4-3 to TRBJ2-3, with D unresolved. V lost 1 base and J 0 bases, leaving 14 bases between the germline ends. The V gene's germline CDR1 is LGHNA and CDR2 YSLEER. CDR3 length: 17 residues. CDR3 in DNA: TGCGCCAGCAGCCAAGCTGCATCTAGAGCTAGCACAGATACGCAGTATTTT. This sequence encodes CASSQAASRASTDTQYF.

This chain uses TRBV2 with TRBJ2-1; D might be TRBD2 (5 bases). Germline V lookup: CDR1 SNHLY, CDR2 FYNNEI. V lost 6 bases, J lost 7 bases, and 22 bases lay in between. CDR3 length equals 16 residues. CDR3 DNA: TGTGCCAGCAGCCCCCCCCCGGCCGGGGTGGGGAATGAGCAGTTCTTC. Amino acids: CASSPPPAGVGNEQFF.

In nucleotides, the CDR3 is TGTGCCAGCAGCCTCGCGAATGAAAAACTGTTTTTT. This codes for CASSLANEKLFF. This chain links TRBV5-4 with TRBJ1-4; no clear D gene. Germline assignment: CDR1 SGHNT and CDR2 YYREEE (reference sequence). The CDR3 contains 12 residues. Trimming took 4 bases from V and 5 from J, leaving 6 bases between them.

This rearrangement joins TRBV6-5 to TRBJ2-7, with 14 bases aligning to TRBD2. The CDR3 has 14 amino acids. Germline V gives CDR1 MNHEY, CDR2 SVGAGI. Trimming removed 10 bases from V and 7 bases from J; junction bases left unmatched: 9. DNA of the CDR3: TGTGCCACCCTCGGACTAGCGGGAGGTGGGGAGCAGTACTTC. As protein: CATLGLAGGGEQYF.

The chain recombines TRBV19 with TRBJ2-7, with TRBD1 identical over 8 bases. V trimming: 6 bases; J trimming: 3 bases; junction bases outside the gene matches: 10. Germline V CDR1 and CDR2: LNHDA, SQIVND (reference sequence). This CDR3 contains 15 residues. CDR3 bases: TGTGCCAGTAGCACTCGGTGGACAGGGCTCTACGAGCAGTACTTC. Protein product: CASSTRWTGLYEQYF.

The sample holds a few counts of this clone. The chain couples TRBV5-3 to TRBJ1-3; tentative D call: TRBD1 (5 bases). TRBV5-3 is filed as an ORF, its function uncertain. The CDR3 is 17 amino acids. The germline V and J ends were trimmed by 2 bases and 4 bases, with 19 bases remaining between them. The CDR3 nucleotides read TGTGCCAGAAGCTTCCGGGACGGGGGGTTAGCGGGAAACACCATATATTTT. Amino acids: CARSFRDGGLAGNTIYF.

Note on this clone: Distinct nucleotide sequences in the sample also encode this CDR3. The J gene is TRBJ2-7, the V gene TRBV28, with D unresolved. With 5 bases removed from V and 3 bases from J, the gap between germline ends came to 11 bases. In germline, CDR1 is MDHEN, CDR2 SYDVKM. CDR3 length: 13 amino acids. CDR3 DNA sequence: TGTGCCAGCAGTCCCCCGCCCCTCTACGAGCAGTACTTC. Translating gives CASSPPPLYEQYF.

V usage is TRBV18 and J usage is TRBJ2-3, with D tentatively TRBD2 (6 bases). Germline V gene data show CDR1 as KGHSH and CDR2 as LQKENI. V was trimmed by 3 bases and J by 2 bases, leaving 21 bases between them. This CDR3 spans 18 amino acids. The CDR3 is CASSPGDDWAGNTDTQYF. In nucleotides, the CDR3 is TGTGCCAGCTCACCGGGGGATGACTGGGCGGGAAACACAGATACGCAGTATTTT.

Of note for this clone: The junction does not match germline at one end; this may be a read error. CDR3 amino acids: CASKRQGSHEQYF. For the CDR3, the DNA is TGTGCCAGTAAGAGACAGGGCTCCCACGAGCAGTACTTC. The chain joins TRBV19 to TRBJ2-7; 7 bases are shared with TRBD1. Germline V lookup: CDR1 LNHDA, CDR2 SQIVND (reference sequence). The CDR3 is made up of 13 amino acids.

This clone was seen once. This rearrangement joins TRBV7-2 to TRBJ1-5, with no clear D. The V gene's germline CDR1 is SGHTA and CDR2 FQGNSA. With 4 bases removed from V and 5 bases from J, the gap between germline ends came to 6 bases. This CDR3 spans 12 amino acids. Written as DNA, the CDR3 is TGTGCCAGCAGCTCCGGGGATCAGCCCCAGCATTTT. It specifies CASSSGDQPQHF.

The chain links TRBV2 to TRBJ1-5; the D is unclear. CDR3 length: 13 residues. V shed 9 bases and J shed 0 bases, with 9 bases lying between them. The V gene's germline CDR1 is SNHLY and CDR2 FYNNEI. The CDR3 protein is CASAADSNQPQHF. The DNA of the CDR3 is TGTGCCAGTGCGGCAGATAGCAATCAGCCCCAGCATTTT.

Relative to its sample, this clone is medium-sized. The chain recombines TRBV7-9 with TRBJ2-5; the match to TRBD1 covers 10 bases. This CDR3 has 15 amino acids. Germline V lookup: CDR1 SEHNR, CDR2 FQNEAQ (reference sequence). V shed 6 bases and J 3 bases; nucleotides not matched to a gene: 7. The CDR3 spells CASREGTGVKETQYF. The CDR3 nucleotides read TGTGCCAGCAGAGAAGGGACAGGGGTTAAAGAGACCCAGTACTTC.